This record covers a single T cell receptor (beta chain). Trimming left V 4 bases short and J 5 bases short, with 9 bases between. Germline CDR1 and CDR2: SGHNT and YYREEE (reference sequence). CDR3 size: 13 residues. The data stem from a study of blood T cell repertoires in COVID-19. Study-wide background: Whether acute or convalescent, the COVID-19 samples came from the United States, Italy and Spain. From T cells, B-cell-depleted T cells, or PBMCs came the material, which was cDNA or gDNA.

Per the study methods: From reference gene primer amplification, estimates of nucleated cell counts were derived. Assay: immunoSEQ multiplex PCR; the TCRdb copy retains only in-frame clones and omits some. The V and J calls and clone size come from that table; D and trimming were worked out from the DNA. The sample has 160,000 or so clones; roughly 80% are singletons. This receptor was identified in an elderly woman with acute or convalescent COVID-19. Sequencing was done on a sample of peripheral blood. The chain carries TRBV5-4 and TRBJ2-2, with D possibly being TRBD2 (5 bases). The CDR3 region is CASSPRETGELFF. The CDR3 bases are TGTGCCAGCAGCCCGAGGGAAACCGGGGAGCTGTTTTTT.